One and the same sample provided the 29 T cell receptor beta chains below, sequenced in a study of T cells in Graves' hyperthyroidism and ophthalmopathy. RNA transcripts gave rise to amplified TCR beta CDR3 regions. First-round RT-PCR with HTBI primers amplified the TCR CDR3 region. TCRdb independently ran MiXCR on the multiplex PCR reads; one entry per CDR3 protein. The sample shows 370,000 or so distinct CDR3 sequences, more than 15% of them seen only once. Sequenced material: blood. Every receptor here comes from a woman aged 18-29 years with Graves' hyperthyroidism that later progressed to Graves' ophthalmopathy.

There are many counts of this clonotype. The chain carries TRBV20-1 and TRBJ2-7, with 7 bases lining up with TRBD2. CDR3 length: 15 residues. V was pared by 5 bases and J by 4 bases, with 14 bases of the junction left unmatched. Germline lookup yields CDR1 DFQATT and CDR2 SNEGSKA (reference sequence). The CDR3 sequence is CSAALADKSLYEQYF. The CDR3 bases are TGCAGTGCTGCGCTAGCGGACAAAAGTCTTTACGAGCAGTACTTC.

The chain combines TRBV11-2 with TRBJ2-7; maybe TRBD2 (6 bases). This CDR3 is 14 amino acids long. Germline CDR1 SGHAT, CDR2 FQNNGV. The ends were cut back, 2 bases at V and 2 bases at J, with 10 bases in the middle. This CDR3 reads CASSLSTGAYEQYF. CDR3 bases: TGTGCCAGCAGCTTATCGACGGGAGCCTACGAGCAGTACTTC. Full variable domain (rest looked up from reference TRBV11-2 and TRBJ2-7): EAGVAQSPRYKIIEKRQSVAFWCNPISGHATLYWYQQILGQGPKLLIQFQNNGVVDDSQLPKDRFSAERLKGVDSTLKIQPAKLEDSAVYLCASSLSTGAYEQYFGPGTRLTVT.

This clonotype was counted many times. The rearrangement links TRBV28 to TRBJ1-5; D call uncertain. Germline V lookup: CDR1 MDHEN, CDR2 SYDVKM. The CDR3 loop spans 11 amino acids. V was trimmed by 4 bases and J by 12 bases, leaving 10 bases between them. The CDR3 coding sequence is TGTGCCAGCAGTTCCCGACGTTTCCAGCATTTT. Protein: CASSSRRFQHF. The full variable domain, with the rest looked up from reference TRBV28 and TRBJ1-5, is DVKVTQSSRYLVKRTGEKVFLECVQDMDHENMFWYRQDPGLGLRLIYFSYDVKMKEKGDIPEGYSVSREKKERFSLILESASTNQTSMYLCASSSRRFQHFGDGTRLSIL.

The chain recombines TRBV28 with TRBJ2-1; 14 nucleotides agree with TRBD2. Germline V gives CDR1 MDHEN, CDR2 SYDVKM. The CDR3 sequence is 18 residues long. Trimming removed 5 bases from V and 0 bases from J; junction bases left unmatched: 6. The CDR3 here is CASSTAGLAGDSYNEQFF. The DNA for the CDR3 is TGTGCCAGCAGTACTGCGGGACTAGCGGGGGACTCCTACAATGAGCAGTTCTTC.

Details on this clonotype: This may arise from a read error, as a much more abundant clone is one base away. This chain links TRBV28 with TRBJ1-2; D ambiguous. The CDR3 is 15 amino acids. Germline V lookup: CDR1 MDHEN, CDR2 SYDVKM. CDR3 in DNA: TGTGCCAGCAGTTTTCCCTGGGGAGCTAACTATGGCTACGCCTTC. Amino acids: CASSFPWGANYGYAF.

This clonotype was recorded a few times. The rearrangement joins TRBV27 to TRBJ2-1, with TRBD2 matching 10 bases. This CDR3 spans 16 amino acids. Germline V lookup: CDR1 MNHEY, CDR2 SMNVEV (reference sequence). Trimming at V came to 5 bases and at J to 6 bases, leaving 10 bases not matched to a gene. This chain's CDR3 is CASSPLAGAVPNEQFF. CDR3 nucleotides: TGTGCCAGCAGTCCCCTAGCGGGAGCGGTCCCCAATGAGCAGTTCTTC.

This clonotype occurred many times. The CDR3, as DNA: TGCAGTGCTCCCGGGCCCGCCGCCGCCGAGGGGTCTGGAAACACCATATATTTT. Its protein is CSAPGPAAAEGSGNTIYF. This chain uses TRBV20-1 with TRBJ1-3; a weak D match, TRBD1 (5 bases). Germline V lookup: CDR1 DFQATT, CDR2 SNEGSKA (reference sequence). This CDR3 is 18 amino acids long. V lost 5 bases, J lost 1 base, and 24 bases lay in between.

This clonotype occurred a few times. The V and J genes are TRBV27 and TRBJ2-5, with D perhaps TRBD1 (5 bases). V gave up 5 bases and J gave up 4 bases, with 14 bases separating them. Germline lookup yields CDR1 MNHEY and CDR2 SMNVEV (reference sequence). The CDR3 has 14 amino acids. Here the CDR3 reads CASSNPGWGETQYF. The DNA for the CDR3 is TGTGCCAGCAGTAATCCAGGGTGGGGAGAGACCCAGTACTTC.

The chain recombines TRBV27 with TRBJ2-7; TRBD1 matches at 7 bases. The CDR3 is 11 residues long. V was clipped by 6 bases and J by 5 bases; unmatched bases: 1. The germline V gene has CDR1 MNHEY and CDR2 SMNVEV (reference sequence). The CDR3 is CASRTGNEQYF. CDR3 sequence (DNA): TGTGCCAGCAGGACAGGGAACGAGCAGTACTTC.

This clonotype was counted ten times or more. The chain recombines TRBV12-3 or TRBV12-4 with TRBJ2-7; unclear D gene. This CDR3 contains 13 residues. Trimming stripped 5 bases from V and 0 bases from J, with 8 bases between. The CDR3 loop reads CASSRADSYEQYF. The DNA of the CDR3 is TGTGCCAGCAGTAGGGCCGACTCCTACGAGCAGTACTTC.

As regards this clonotype: A single base separates this from a much larger clone, so it may be a read error. The genes are TRBV9 and TRBJ2-5; D is unclear. The germline gives CDR1 SGDLS, CDR2 YYNGEE. This CDR3 has 13 amino acids. V lost 0 bases to trimming and J lost 2 bases, with 5 bases between them. CDR3 DNA sequence: TGTGCCAGCAGCGTAGGGCAGCAAGAGACCCAGTACTTC. It codes for CASSVGQQETQYF.

This clonotype was seen more than once but under ten times. This chain connects TRBV27 to TRBJ2-7; 8 bases are a match to TRBD2. In germline, CDR1 is MNHEY, CDR2 SMNVEV (reference sequence). V lost 5 bases and J lost 5; bases outside the gene matches: 23. This CDR3 is 19 amino acids long. This CDR3 reads CASSPATSAVTLLRDEQYF. CDR3 coding DNA: TGTGCCAGCAGTCCCGCGACTAGCGCCGTAACCTTATTGAGGGACGAGCAGTACTTC.

This clonotype appeared many times. The chain is built from TRBV2 and TRBJ2-5; no definite D call. CDR1 and CDR2 (germline): SNHLY, FYNNEI. The CDR3 covers 15 residues. Trimming pared 1 base from V and 5 bases from J, leaving 14 bases between. CDR3 residues: CASSEDDLSRETQYF. In DNA form, the CDR3 reads TGTGCCAGCAGTGAAGACGACCTTTCCCGGGAGACCCAGTACTTC.

This chain uses TRBV19 with TRBJ2-1, with TRBD2 identical over 14 bases. Germline CDR1 LNHDA, CDR2 SQIVND (reference sequence). The CDR3 totals 21 residues. The V segment lost 4 bases and the J segment 8 bases; nucleotides outside the gene matches: 22. The CDR3 bases are TGTGCCAGTAGTAACCCGGGACTAGCGGGAGCTTGGGCGAAACTAGGCGATGAGCAGTTCTTC. As protein: CASSNPGLAGAWAKLGDEQFF.

This clonotype occurred many times. The rearrangement uses TRBV12-3 or TRBV12-4 and TRBJ2-3, with TRBD2 matching 7 bases. CDR3 length equals 14 residues. V shed 5 bases and J 9 bases; nucleotides not matched to a gene: 11. CDR3 loop: CASSPTSERDTQYF. CDR3 nucleotide sequence: TGTGCCAGCAGTCCGACCTCTGAGCGGGACACGCAGTATTTT.

This clonotype was counted ten times or more. The chain is built from TRBV5-6 and TRBJ1-2; no firm D call. The CDR3 extends over 15 amino acids. Deletions cut 3 bases from V and 1 base from J, with 13 bases between. CDR1 is SGHDT and CDR2 is YYEEEE in the germline V gene. The CDR3 sequence is CASSSSPDFNYGYTF. The DNA of the CDR3 is TGTGCCAGCAGCTCGAGCCCGGACTTTAACTATGGCTACACCTTC.

The chain carries TRBV5-4 and TRBJ2-2; D is tentatively TRBD1 or TRBD2 (5 bases each). This CDR3 has 17 amino acids. Germline V gene data show CDR1 as SGHNT and CDR2 as YYREEE (reference sequence). The V end was cut by 4 bases, the J end by 4 bases, with 20 bases between. In nucleotides, the CDR3 is TGTGCCAGCAGCCCGACAACCGGGACCCTTTTCACCGGGGAGCTGTTTTTT. Translation: CASSPTTGTLFTGELFF.

This clonotype showed up just a few times. A clone one base away is much larger, so this may be a read error. The rearrangement joins TRBV2 to TRBJ1-3, with TRBD1 identical over 10 bases. Germline values: CDR1 SNHLY, CDR2 FYNNEI. The CDR3 runs 14 residues. J was trimmed by 5 bases and V by 6 bases; bases with no gene match: 4. CDR3 nucleotides: TGTGCCAGCAGCGGGACAGGGGCCAGAAACACCATATATTTT. Protein product: CASSGTGARNTIYF.

This clonotype was seen only a few times. The chain couples TRBV7-2 to TRBJ2-3, with 12 bases identical to TRBD2. The CDR3 has 20 amino acids. Germline CDR1 reads SGHTA; CDR2 reads FQGNSA. The V segment lost 5 bases and the J segment 0 bases; nucleotides outside the gene matches: 15. Written as DNA, the CDR3 is TGTGCCAGCAGCCCCTTGGTACTAGCGGGAGGCCAAGGGAGCACAGATACGCAGTATTTT. Amino acid sequence: CASSPLVLAGGQGSTDTQYF.

This clonotype was found a few times. The genes are TRBV28 and TRBJ2-7, with 11 bases identical to TRBD2. CDR3 length equals 15 residues. CDR1 MDHEN and CDR2 SYDVKM come from the germline V gene. V was clipped by 8 bases and J by 1 base; unmatched bases: 7. CDR3 region: CASRGTSGTSYEQYF. For the CDR3, the DNA is TGTGCCAGCCGAGGGACTAGCGGTACGTCCTACGAGCAGTACTTC.

This clonotype has ten or more counts. This sequence joins TRBV27 and TRBJ2-1; D ambiguous. This CDR3 contains 11 residues. Between the trimmed V and J ends, which lost 8 bases and 9 bases, there was a span of 11 bases. Looked up from germline, CDR1 is MNHEY and CDR2 is SMNVEV (reference sequence). The CDR3 loop is CASSLSGEQFF. CDR3 DNA: TGTGCCAGCTCCCTCTCCGGTGAGCAGTTCTTC.

The V gene is TRBV10-3, the J gene TRBJ1-4; a possible D gene is TRBD1 (6 bases). V gave up 6 bases and J gave up 7 bases, with 12 bases separating them. The CDR3 has 13 amino acids. CDR1 and CDR2 (germline): ENHRY, SYGVKD. Here the CDR3 reads CAISGGTSEKLFF. For the CDR3, the DNA is TGTGCCATCAGCGGTGGGACATCTGAAAAACTGTTTTTT.

This clonotype was counted a single time. This may be a read error, as it is one base from a much larger clone. The rearrangement joins TRBV7-9 to TRBJ1-2; possibly TRBD1 for D (5 bases). V was trimmed by 1 base and J by 8 bases, leaving 17 bases between them. The CDR3 has 15 residues. CDR1 and CDR2 from the germline V gene are SEHNR and FQNEAQ (reference sequence). The CDR3 DNA is TGTGCCAGCAGCTTAGACAAATCCGGCAAGGGGGGCTACACCTTC. This codes for CASSLDKSGKGGYTF.

This clonotype was recorded many times. The chain has TRBV2 and TRBJ1-1; D uncertain. Trimming stripped 4 bases from V and 4 bases from J, with 13 bases between. Germline V gives CDR1 SNHLY, CDR2 FYNNEI. There are 14 residues in the CDR3. CDR3 coding DNA: TGTGCCAGCAGTGTTCACAGCCTAAGCACTGAAGCTTTCTTT. As protein: CASSVHSLSTEAFF.

This clonotype was detected ten times or more. The rearrangement uses TRBV28 and TRBJ2-1; no reliable D call. Germline assignment: CDR1 MDHEN and CDR2 SYDVKM. There are 13 residues in the CDR3. V dropped 8 bases and J dropped 8 bases, with 16 bases sitting between them. CDR3 in amino acids: CASGVSLRDEQFF. The CDR3 nucleotides are TGTGCCAGCGGGGTCAGCCTTAGGGATGAGCAGTTCTTC.

This clonotype was counted many times. The chain employs TRBV28 and TRBJ1-1, with a weak D call TRBD1 (5 bases). Per germline, CDR1 MDHEN and CDR2 SYDVKM. V was pared by 5 bases and J by 1 base, with 11 bases between. There are 14 residues in the CDR3. The CDR3 nucleotides are TGTGCCAGCAGTCAGACGACAGAGAACACTGAAGCTTTCTTT. It translates to CASSQTTENTEAFF. The full variable domain, with the rest looked up from reference TRBV28 and TRBJ1-1, is DVKVTQSSRYLVKRTGEKVFLECVQDMDHENMFWYRQDPGLGLRLIYFSYDVKMKEKGDIPEGYSVSREKKERFSLILESASTNQTSMYLCASSQTTENTEAFFGQGTRLTVV.

The J gene is TRBJ2-1, the V gene TRBV4-1, with D unresolved. V shed 1 base and J shed 5 bases, with 6 bases lying between them. The CDR3 runs 13 residues. Germline-derived CDR1 and CDR2 are MGHRA and YSYEKL. The CDR3 loop reads CASSQGLNNEQFF. CDR3 DNA: TGCGCCAGCAGCCAAGGACTGAACAATGAGCAGTTCTTC.

This clonotype came up many times. CDR3 sequence: CASSYSMRNRYQETQYF. The CDR3 DNA follows: TGTGCCAGCAGTTACTCGATGAGGAATAGGTACCAAGAGACCCAGTACTTC. The chain is built from TRBV6-6 and TRBJ2-5; D call uncertain. The CDR3 contains 17 residues. V lost 0 bases, J lost 0 bases, and 14 bases lay in between. Germline-derived CDR1 and CDR2 are MNHNY and SVGAGI (reference sequence).

This clonotype has only a few counts. This chain connects TRBV4-2 to TRBJ1-1; tentative D call: TRBD1 (6 bases). Germline V gene lookup returns CDR1 LGHNA and CDR2 YNFKEQ. The V gene lost 3 bases and the J gene lost 1 base, with 12 bases spanning the gap. This CDR3 is 15 amino acids long. The CDR3 loop is CASSQGRTANTEAFF. CDR3 coding DNA: TGTGCCAGCAGCCAGGGAAGGACAGCGAACACTGAAGCTTTCTTT.